This entry describes one T cell receptor (beta chain). Its antigen is as yet unknown. This sample is drawn from a study of T cells in localized non-small cell lung cancer. The study's findings and limits: Adjacent uninvolved lung had the highest clonality, suggesting focused antigen responses. The appearance of a median roughly 58 of the top 100 tumor clones was seen in adjacent lung.

V lost 2 bases, J lost 4 bases, and 3 bases stayed unmatched. The CDR3 has 16 residues. The germline V gene encodes CDR1 LGHNA and CDR2 YSLEER. The repertoire was sequenced with immunoSEQ multiplex PCR; TCRdb's copy has only in-frame clones and lacks some. The sample has tens of thousands of clones; around nine tenths are singletons. This specimen was peripheral blood, taken before any cancer treatment. The chain carries TRBV4-3 and TRBJ2-3, with 13 bases that match TRBD2. The TCR sequence derives from a woman aged 35 to 69 with stage I lung adenocarcinoma. CDR3 in DNA: TGCGCCAGCAGCCAACTACTAGCGGGGGGGCCAGATACGCAGTATTTT. It encodes CASSQLLAGGPDTQYF.